Listed below are T cell receptor beta chains from one sample, sequenced in a study of blood T cell repertoires in COVID-19. The data were produced by immunoSEQ multiplex PCR, yet TCRdb's version contains in-frame clones alone and is incomplete. The sample holds around 60,000 clones, roughly 83% seen once. Sequencing was carried out using peripheral blood. The receptors were sampled from a man aged 50-60 years with COVID-19, enrolled during active disease. CDR3s include the opening cysteine and the closing phenylalanine or tryptophan. D genes are given only for firm matches. Some rows mark clone size as missing; the rest say once, few, many or name a class of expanded clone.

V gene	clone size	D gene	J gene	CDR3 protein	CDR3 DNA
TRBV6-1	-	TRBD1	TRBJ2-5	CASSELEGGGETQYF	TGTGCCAGCAGTGAACTGGAAGGGGGCGGCGAGACCCAGTACTTC
TRBV18	-	-	TRBJ2-1	CASSRDRRLGQFF	TGTGCCAGCTCACGAGATAGGAGGCTGGGGCAGTTCTTC
TRBV28	-	-	TRBJ2-1	CASSPPGSYNEQFF	TGTGCCAGCAGTCCCCCGGGCTCCTACAATGAGCAGTTCTTC
TRBV4-1	-	TRBD1	TRBJ2-2	CASSPRQGATGELFF	TGCGCCAGCAGCCCCAGACAGGGGGCGACCGGGGAGCTGTTTTTT
TRBV7-2	-	-	TRBJ1-3	CASSLADYRNTIYF	TGTGCCAGCAGCTTGGCGGACTATCGAAACACCATATATTTT
TRBV3-1/TRBV3-2	-	TRBD1	TRBJ2-2	CASSPPTGGGPGELFF	TGTGCCAGCAGCCCTCCGACAGGGGGTGGTCCCGGGGAGCTGTTTTTT
TRBV28	-	-	TRBJ2-5	CASTGAGETQYF	TGTGCCAGCACCGGCGCGGGGGAGACCCAGTACTTC
TRBV2	-	-	TRBJ2-4	CASRTPSTEENIQYF	TGTGCCAGCAGGACGCCCTCGACAGAAGAAAACATTCAGTACTTC
TRBV5-1	few	-	TRBJ2-5	CASSLAGWETQYF	TGCGCCAGCAGCTTGGCCGGGTGGGAGACCCAGTACTTC
TRBV5-4	-	-	TRBJ1-2	CASSLQGGYGYTF	TGTGCCAGCAGCCTTCAGGGTGGGTATGGCTACACCTTC
TRBV3-1/TRBV3-2	-	TRBD1	TRBJ2-5	CASSQQGAETQYF	TGTGCCAGCAGCCAACAGGGGGCGGAGACCCAGTACTTC
TRBV4-1	-	-	TRBJ2-7	CASSQDKAVRTYEQYF	TGCGCCAGCAGCCAAGACAAGGCGGTGAGGACCTACGAGCAGTACTTC
TRBV18	-	-	TRBJ1-2	CASSPSTTARGYTF	TGTGCCAGCTCACCATCGACTACAGCTAGGGGCTACACCTTC
TRBV2	-	TRBD2	TRBJ2-7	CASIPGTIRYEQYF	TGTGCCAGCATCCCAGGGACTATCCGCTACGAGCAGTACTTC
TRBV15	-	TRBD1	TRBJ1-5	CATSVQTGANQPQHF	TGTGCCACCAGCGTACAGACAGGGGCAAATCAGCCCCAGCATTTT
TRBV7-8	-	TRBD2	TRBJ2-1	CASSLYTSGRGGEQFF	TGTGCCAGCAGTCTATACACTAGCGGGAGAGGCGGTGAGCAGTTCTTC
TRBV30	-	-	TRBJ1-5	CAWSLGGQGNQPQHF	TGTGCCTGGAGCCTCGGGGGGCAAGGCAATCAGCCCCAGCATTTT
TRBV28	few	-	TRBJ1-4	CASSLMGAGEKLFF	TGTGCCAGCAGTTTAATGGGGGCGGGTGAAAAACTGTTTTTT
TRBV27	-	TRBD1	TRBJ1-2	CASSAAGQALGYTF	TGTGCCAGCAGTGCCGCCGGACAGGCCCTTGGCTACACCTTC
TRBV30	once	-	TRBJ1-3	CAWSVPAVSGNTIYF	TGTGCCTGGAGTGTACCGGCGGTCTCGGGAAACACCATATATTTT
TRBV6-5	-	-	TRBJ2-2	CASIAGAGVGELFF	TGTGCCAGCATAGCAGGGGCCGGCGTCGGGGAGCTGTTTTTT
TRBV29-1	-	-	TRBJ2-1	CSVERGGAHEQFF	TGCAGCGTTGAAAGGGGCGGGGCCCATGAGCAGTTCTTC
TRBV1	-	-	TRBJ2-3	CTSSQDLGRERTDTQYF	TGCACCAGCAGCCAAGATCTGGGGCGGGAACGCACAGATACGCAGTATTTT
TRBV19	-	-	TRBJ1-1	CASSGGGRTEAFF	TGTGCCAGTAGTGGGGGGGGCCGGACTGAAGCTTTCTTT
TRBV11-3	few	-	TRBJ2-5	CASSRVGGGETQYF	TGTGCCAGCAGCCGCGTGGGGGGAGGAGAGACCCAGTACTTC
TRBV7-2	-	-	TRBJ1-2	CASSFGGAAYGYTF	TGTGCCAGCAGCTTCGGGGGGGCGGCTTATGGCTACACCTTC
TRBV7-9	-	-	TRBJ1-1	CASSPNRVLNTEAFF	TGTGCCAGCAGCCCGAACCGGGTTCTTAACACTGAAGCTTTCTTT
TRBV27	few	-	TRBJ1-1	CASSHQGLLGTEAFF	TGTGCCAGCAGCCATCAAGGACTTCTGGGCACTGAAGCTTTCTTT
TRBV18	-	TRBD1	TRBJ1-4	CASSPIPGQGREKLFF	TGTGCCAGCTCACCTATTCCGGGACAGGGAAGAGAAAAACTGTTTTTT
TRBV3-1/TRBV3-2	medium-sized	-	TRBJ1-6	CASSQDWRGSEYNSPLHF	TGTGCCAGCAGCCAAGATTGGCGGGGCTCGGAGTATAATTCACCCCTCCACTTT
TRBV5-1	-	TRBD1	TRBJ1-3	CASSLVGGGMGNTIYF	TGCGCCAGCAGCTTGGTTGGAGGGGGCATGGGAAACACCATATATTTT
TRBV3-1/TRBV3-2	-	TRBD1	TRBJ2-1	CASSPLRTGDFLNEQFF	TGTGCCAGCAGCCCCTTAAGGACAGGGGATTTTTTGAATGAGCAGTTCTTC
TRBV9	once	TRBD1	TRBJ1-6	CASGGQYNSPLHF	TGTGCCAGCGGGGGACAGTATAATTCACCCCTCCACTTT
TRBV6-2/TRBV6-3	-	TRBD2	TRBJ2-3	CASSPRLAGTQYF	TGTGCCAGCAGCCCCCGACTAGCGGGGACGCAGTATTTT
TRBV7-9	-	-	TRBJ1-1	CASSPRGTEAFF	TGTGCCAGCAGCCCGAGGGGGACTGAAGCTTTCTTT